Described below is a single T cell receptor (beta chain) sequence and its context. Antigen specificity is unknown. During the collection period, no donor immune events like infections were recorded. This sample was taken from a study of identifying expanded T cells in peripheral blood. The study, taken as a whole, reports: Variance in clone template counts between roughly 2-week samples significantly increased with total template count across all healthy donors. Differentially abundant clones: about 1.2 between replicates, 16.4 at 2 to 3 weeks, over 18 at four.

The table came from immunoSEQ multiplex PCR; TCRdb's copy has only in-frame clones and leaves some out. The sample includes about 85,000 clones, around nine tenths of them seen just once. The CDR3 totals 13 residues. Trimming cost V 11 bases and J 1 base, with 15 bases left between them. Germline CDR1 ENHRY, CDR2 SYGVKD. The sequenced sample was blood. This receptor was identified in a person aged 18-70 years in good health. The chain recombines TRBV10-3 with TRBJ2-7, with D perhaps TRBD2 (6 bases). In nucleotides, the CDR3 is TGTGCCGCTAAAGTAGCGGCTTCCTACGAGCAGTACTTC. It is translated as CAAKVAASYEQYF.